Below are 22 T cell receptor beta chains sequenced from a single sample in a study of blood T cell repertoires in COVID-19. Sequenced by immunoSEQ multiplex PCR; TCRdb stores in-frame clones only, minus some. This table has around 400,000 clones, roughly nine tenths appearing once. Sequences were obtained from PBMCs or T cells enriched from blood (not recorded which). The receptors come from a woman between 40 and 55 years old who had been exposed to COVID-19.

The chain joins TRBV12-3 or TRBV12-4 to TRBJ2-5; D unclear. With 6 bases removed from V and 9 bases from J, the gap between germline ends came to 14 bases. The CDR3 loop spans 12 amino acids. CDR3 nucleotides: TGTGCCAGCAGCCACACGCCTCCCCCCCAGTACTTC. Translation gives CASSHTPPPQYF.

The rearrangement uses TRBV5-1 and TRBJ2-3; TRBD2 matches 7 bases. CDR3 length equals 15 residues. CDR1 is SGHRS, CDR2 YFSETQ, per germline. With 2 bases clipped from V and 3 bases from J, the junction kept 6 bases outside the gene matches. CDR3 in amino acids: CASSLVSSGTDTQYF. The CDR3, as DNA: TGCGCCAGCAGCTTAGTTTCTAGCGGAACAGATACGCAGTATTTT. Looking up the rest from reference TRBV5-1 and TRBJ2-3 gives the full variable domain: KAGVTQTPRYLIKTRGQQVTLSCSPISGHRSVSWYQQTPGQGLQFLFEYFSETQRNKGNFPGRFSGRQFSNSRSEMNVSTLELGDSALYLCASSLVSSGTDTQYFGPGTRLTVL.

The rearrangement uses TRBV30 and TRBJ1-5, with 8 bases aligning to TRBD1. This CDR3 has 16 residues. After removal of 3 bases from V and 2 bases from J, the junction contained 9 bases not matched to a gene. Germline V gene data show CDR1 as GTSNPN and CDR2 as SVGIG (reference sequence). The CDR3 spells CAWSRSQGARNQPQHF. The DNA for the CDR3 is TGTGCCTGGAGCCGCTCCCAGGGGGCGCGCAATCAGCCCCAGCATTTT.

The V gene is TRBV28, the J gene TRBJ1-2; D may be TRBD1 (5 bases). The CDR3 is 13 residues long. Trimming removed 5 bases from V and 4 bases from J, with 11 bases in between. From germline, CDR1 is MDHEN and CDR2 SYDVKM. CDR3 protein: CASSPDRVYGYTF. For the CDR3, the DNA is TGTGCCAGCAGTCCCGACAGAGTCTATGGCTACACCTTC.

The chain carries TRBV7-9 and TRBJ2-3, with 11 bases fitting TRBD2. In germline, CDR1 is SEHNR, CDR2 FQNEAQ (reference sequence). V was clipped by 10 bases and J by 5 bases; unmatched bases: 20. The CDR3 runs to 18 residues. The chain's CDR3 is CATSHRVAGGHREDTQYF. The CDR3 nucleotides are TGTGCCACCTCCCATCGGGTAGCGGGGGGGCACCGGGAAGATACGCAGTATTTT.

The chain uses TRBV24-1 and TRBJ1-1; D is ambiguous. The CDR3 loop spans 13 amino acids. Germline V CDR1 and CDR2: KGHDR, SFDVKD. Trimming pared 4 bases from V and 5 bases from J, leaving 10 bases between. CDR3 sequence (DNA): TGTGCCACCAGTGACCGAGCGGGGACTGAAGCTTTCTTT. It encodes CATSDRAGTEAFF.

The J gene is TRBJ2-7, the V gene TRBV7-8; 15 bases are shared with TRBD2. Germline V gives CDR1 SGHVS, CDR2 FQNEAQ. Germline trimming cut 0 bases from V and 2 bases from J; bases unmatched to any gene: 8. The CDR3 is 19 amino acids. The CDR3 bases are TGTGCCAGCAGCTTAGCGAGGGGGACTAGCGGGAGGAGGGCCTACGAGCAGTACTTC. This encodes CASSLARGTSGRRAYEQYF.

The chain uses TRBV7-9 and TRBJ2-5, with 11 bases aligning to TRBD1. Trimming removed 3 bases from V and 4 bases from J; junction bases left unmatched: 7. The CDR3 extends over 16 amino acids. Germline V gene lookup returns CDR1 SEHNR and CDR2 FQNEAQ (reference sequence). CDR3 sequence (DNA): TGTGCCAGCAGCTTGAGGACAGGGGGCAGTTTAGAGACCCAGTACTTC. Protein: CASSLRTGGSLETQYF.

Concerning this clone: Other nucleotide sequences in the sample specify the same CDR3. V usage is TRBV9 and J usage is TRBJ1-1; 11 bases agree with TRBD1. The germline V gene encodes CDR1 SGDLS and CDR2 YYNGEE. The CDR3 runs to 14 residues. V trimming: 5 bases; J trimming: 1 base; junction bases outside the gene matches: 1. DNA of the CDR3: TGTGCCAGCAGTGGACAGGGGGCGAACACTGAAGCTTTCTTT. This codes for CASSGQGANTEAFF. The full variable domain, with the rest looked up from reference TRBV9 and TRBJ1-1, is DSGVTQTPKHLITATGQRVTLRCSPRSGDLSVYWYQQSLDQGLQFLIQYYNGEERAKGNILERFSAQQFPDLHSELNLSSLELGDSALYFCASSGQGANTEAFFGQGTRLTVV.

The chain is built from TRBV9 and TRBJ1-2; TRBD1 aligns across 11 bases. This CDR3 has 17 residues. In germline, CDR1 is SGDLS, CDR2 YYNGEE. V shed 4 bases and J 1 base; nucleotides not matched to a gene: 9. CDR3 in DNA: TGTGCCAGCAGCCCACGGACAGGGGGCGGGGGTAACTATGGCTACACCTTC. Its protein product is CASSPRTGGGGNYGYTF.

The V call is TRBV4-3, the J call TRBJ2-1; 12 positions agree with TRBD2. The CDR3 covers 17 residues. The V and J ends lost 0 bases and 4 bases, in that order; junction bases with no gene match: 4. Germline V gives CDR1 LGHNA, CDR2 YSLEER. The CDR3, as DNA: TGCGCCAGCAGCCAAGATTGGGGGACTAGCGGGTACAATGAGCAGTTCTTC. Its protein product is CASSQDWGTSGYNEQFF.

The chain uses TRBV5-8 and TRBJ2-7; 11 nucleotides match TRBD1. The J segment lost 7 bases and the V segment lost 1 base, leaving 7 bases of the junction unmatched. The CDR3 extends over 15 amino acids. Germline V gene lookup returns CDR1 SGHTS and CDR2 YDEGEE. Here the CDR3 reads CASSLRGTGGSEQYF. The CDR3 nucleotides are TGTGCCAGCAGCTTGCGGGGGACAGGGGGTTCGGAGCAGTACTTC.

The chain couples TRBV4-3 to TRBJ1-1; D is uncertain. Deletions cut 4 bases from V and 1 base from J, with 7 bases between. Germline V gene sequence: CDR1 LGHNA, CDR2 YSLEER. This CDR3 has 13 amino acids. The CDR3 reads CASSPTGNTEAFF. CDR3 DNA sequence: TGCGCCAGCAGCCCGACGGGGAACACTGAAGCTTTCTTT.

This chain links TRBV29-1 with TRBJ1-1, with D possibly matching TRBD1 (5 bases). This CDR3 has 13 residues. Deletions cut 4 bases from V and 5 bases from J, with 14 bases between. CDR1 is SQVTM and CDR2 is ANQGSEA in the germline V gene. The CDR3 protein is CSVARELETEAFF. In DNA, the CDR3 is TGCAGCGTTGCCAGGGAATTGGAGACTGAAGCTTTCTTT.

The V gene is TRBV7-8, the J gene TRBJ1-4; 7 bases map to TRBD1. This CDR3 has 15 residues. CDR1 and CDR2 (germline): SGHVS, FQNEAQ. J lost 3 bases, V lost 5 bases, and 6 bases had no gene match. The CDR3 protein is CASSRGQIANEKLFF. The CDR3 bases are TGTGCCAGCAGCCGGGGACAGATTGCTAATGAAAAACTGTTTTTT.

This clone occurred once. Written as DNA, the CDR3 is TGTGCCAGCAGCTATCAGGACTACGAGCAGTACTTC. Encoded protein: CASSYQDYEQYF. This chain uses TRBV5-6 with TRBJ2-7; D not resolved. The CDR3 runs 12 residues. Germline V CDR1 and CDR2: SGHDT, YYEEEE. V was cut by 3 bases and J by 3 bases, with 7 bases left in between.

This chain links TRBV10-3 with TRBJ2-3, with a weak D call TRBD2 (6 bases). Trimming removed 11 bases at V and 3 bases at J, with 18 bases between. The germline gives CDR1 ENHRY, CDR2 SYGVKD. This CDR3 has 14 amino acids. The CDR3 DNA is TGTGCCGTCGCCCCTAGCGATACTACAGATACGCAGTATTTT. Translation: CAVAPSDTTDTQYF.

A single count supports this clone. The V call is TRBV30, the J call TRBJ2-1; TRBD2 matches 7 bases. Losses at the gene ends were 0 bases for V and 10 bases for J; bases not matched to a gene: 3. Germline-derived CDR1 and CDR2 are GTSNPN and SVGIG (reference sequence). This CDR3 is built from 12 residues. The CDR3 region has the DNA TGTGCCTGGAGTGTGGCGGGAGAAGAGCAGTTCTTC. The encoded protein is CAWSVAGEEQFF.

The V call is TRBV18, the J call TRBJ2-5, with TRBD2 matching 7 bases. The CDR3 runs 16 residues. The junction had 9 bases not matched to a gene; V was cut back by 2 bases and J by 3 bases. Germline V lookup: CDR1 KGHSH, CDR2 LQKENI. The CDR3 sequence: CASSPSSGKAEETQYF. In DNA form, the CDR3 reads TGTGCCAGCTCACCAAGCAGCGGGAAGGCGGAAGAGACCCAGTACTTC. Variable domain in full (rest from reference TRBV18 and TRBJ2-5): NAGVMQNPRHLVRRRGQEARLRCSPMKGHSHVYWYRQLPEEGLKFMVYLQKENIIDESGMPKERFSAEFPKEGPSILRIQQVVRGDSAAYFCASSPSSGKAEETQYFGPGTRLLVL.

This chain joins TRBV7-9 and TRBJ1-4; D remains unclear. Trimming took off 2 bases at V and 6 bases at J, with 10 bases between the two ends. The CDR3 has 14 residues. CDR1 is SEHNR and CDR2 is FQNEAQ in the germline V gene (reference sequence). The CDR3 nucleotides are TGTGCCAGCAGCTTAATGGGAGTCGATGAAAAACTGTTTTTT. It yields the protein CASSLMGVDEKLFF.

The V and J genes are TRBV7-6 and TRBJ2-3, with 7 bases lining up with TRBD2. Germline assignment: CDR1 SGHVS and CDR2 FNYEAQ. V lost 1 base, J lost 3 bases, and 7 bases stayed unmatched. This CDR3 region has 16 residues. CDR3 sequence: CASSLVVAGVTDTQYF. The CDR3 DNA reads TGTGCCAGCAGCTTAGTAGTCGCGGGGGTGACAGATACGCAGTATTTT.

This clone was picked up one time. The V and J genes are TRBV27 and TRBJ1-1; TRBD1 is a possible D gene (6 bases). Germline lookup yields CDR1 MNHEY and CDR2 SMNVEV (reference sequence). V was cut by 7 bases and J by 1 base, with 13 bases left in between. This CDR3 region has 14 residues. DNA of the CDR3: TGTGCCAGCAAAACGACAGGAAAGAACACTGAAGCTTTCTTT. This gives the protein CASKTTGKNTEAFF.